This is a list of T cell receptor beta chains from one sample in a study of blood T cell repertoires in COVID-19. Clones were read by immunoSEQ multiplex PCR, and TCRdb kept only the in-frame ones, dropping some. The table shows approximately 130,000 clones, with 83% occurring only once. Source material: peripheral blood. Source of these receptors: a man older than 75 with active or convalescent COVID-19. Both conserved end residues are part of each CDR3. The D gene is left open where the match is weak. The size of a clone is reported for some rows only, either as once, few or many, or as a class for expanded clones.

cdr3_length,v_call,clone_size,j_call,d_call,cdr3_aa,cdr3_nt
16,TRBV10-3,NA,TRBJ1-4,NA,CAISESRRLAVEKLFF,TGTGCCATCAGTGAGTCGAGGCGCCTGGCGGTCGAAAAACTGTTTTTT
14,TRBV4-1,few,TRBJ1-2,NA,CASSQDPAGYGYTF,TGCGCCAGCAGCCAAGATCCGGCAGGCTATGGCTACACCTTC
15,TRBV28,NA,TRBJ1-2,TRBD1,CASSSSDRGGYGYTF,TGTGCCAGCAGTTCCTCGGACAGGGGAGGCTATGGCTACACCTTC
14,TRBV9,NA,TRBJ2-3,NA,CASSTRLGGDTQYF,TGTGCCAGCAGCACCCGACTAGGGGGCGATACGCAGTATTTT
12,TRBV11-2,NA,TRBJ1-3,NA,CASSLHLTGGDF,TGTGCCAGCAGCCTACACTTGACAGGAGGAGATTTT
14,TRBV19,NA,TRBJ2-1,TRBD2,CASSRLAEHNEQFF,TGTGCCAGTAGTAGACTAGCAGAGCACAATGAGCAGTTCTTC
14,TRBV5-1,NA,TRBJ2-7,TRBD1,CASSLGTGGYEQYF,TGCGCCAGCAGCTTGGGGACAGGGGGCTACGAGCAGTACTTC
16,TRBV5-1,NA,TRBJ1-1,TRBD1,CASSQIPGTGRTEAFF,TGCGCCAGCAGCCAGATTCCCGGGACAGGGAGGACTGAAGCTTTCTTT
13,TRBV5-4,NA,TRBJ2-5,TRBD1,CASSSGQQETQYF,TGTGCCAGCAGCTCGGGACAGCAAGAGACCCAGTACTTC
14,TRBV27,NA,TRBJ2-7,NA,CASSSSDYLYEQYF,TGTGCCAGCAGTTCCTCCGACTATCTATACGAGCAGTACTTC
14,TRBV5-1,NA,TRBJ2-7,NA,CASSSMTSSYEQYF,TGCGCCAGCAGCTCGATGACTTCCTCCTACGAGCAGTACTTC
16,TRBV12-5,NA,TRBJ2-7,TRBD1,CASGLGVGGDTYEQYF,TGTGCTAGTGGTTTGGGAGTAGGGGGCGACACCTACGAGCAGTACTTC
13,TRBV15,NA,TRBJ1-2,TRBD1,CATSRGQGEGYTF,TGTGCCACCAGCAGGGGACAGGGGGAGGGCTACACCTTC
15,TRBV11-3,NA,TRBJ2-6,NA,CASSSGISGANVLTF,TGTGCCAGCAGCTCAGGAATCTCTGGGGCCAACGTCCTGACTTTC
16,TRBV5-1,NA,TRBJ1-6,NA,CASSLFVDNYNSPLHF,TGCGCCAGCAGCCTCTTTGTTGACAATTATAATTCACCCCTCCACTTT
15,TRBV5-1,once,TRBJ1-6,TRBD1,CASSLGGEKNSPLHF,TGCGCCAGCAGTTTAGGGGGCGAAAAAAATTCACCCCTCCACTTT
15,TRBV5-1,NA,TRBJ2-7,TRBD1,CASSLGQGETYEQYF,TGCGCCAGCAGCTTAGGACAGGGGGAAACCTACGAGCAGTACTTC
15,TRBV4-1,NA,TRBJ2-1,TRBD1,CASSQNRDRDNEQFF,TGCGCCAGCAGCCAAAACCGGGACAGGGACAATGAGCAGTTCTTC
16,TRBV4-2,NA,TRBJ1-3,NA,CASSQGGGDEGNTIYF,TGTGCCAGCAGCCAAGGAGGAGGGGACGAGGGAAACACCATATATTTT
14,TRBV19,NA,TRBJ2-5,NA,CASRITGYGETQYF,TGTGCCAGTAGGATAACAGGGTACGGAGAGACCCAGTACTTC
15,TRBV6-5,NA,TRBJ1-5,NA,CASSYKYRVHQPQHF,TGTGCCAGCAGTTACAAGTACAGGGTTCATCAGCCCCAGCATTTT
13,TRBV2,NA,TRBJ1-5,NA,CASTTLREQPQHF,TGTGCCAGCACAACCCTACGGGAGCAGCCCCAGCATTTT
17,TRBV27,NA,TRBJ1-2,NA,CASSPAFRGEGGYGYTF,TGTGCCAGCAGTCCCGCCTTTAGAGGAGAGGGAGGTTATGGCTACACCTTC
12,TRBV24-1,NA,TRBJ2-1,TRBD1,CATSDYRGEQFF,TGTGCCACCAGTGACTACAGGGGTGAGCAGTTCTTC
17,TRBV5-1,NA,TRBJ2-3,NA,CASSPLMQGPSTDTQYF,TGCGCCAGCAGCCCTCTTATGCAGGGGCCTAGCACAGATACGCAGTATTTT
13,TRBV29-1,NA,TRBJ1-4,NA,CSGVGEGDEKLFF,TGCAGCGGTGTCGGTGAGGGTGATGAAAAACTGTTTTTT
15,TRBV2,NA,TRBJ2-2,TRBD2,CASSRTSQNTGELFF,TGTGCCAGCAGTAGGACTAGTCAGAACACCGGGGAGCTGTTTTTT
16,TRBV7-9,NA,TRBJ2-2,TRBD2,CASSLASGENTGELFF,TGTGCCAGCAGCTTAGCTAGCGGGGAAAACACCGGGGAGCTGTTTTTT
15,TRBV5-6,NA,TRBJ1-5,NA,CASSLAGPSNQPQHF,TGTGCCAGCAGCTTGGCTGGGCCGAGCAATCAGCCCCAGCATTTT
14,TRBV5-1,NA,TRBJ2-2,NA,CASSSQGNTGELFF,TGCGCCAGCAGCTCACAGGGGAACACCGGGGAGCTGTTTTTT
13,TRBV11-2,NA,TRBJ1-2,TRBD1,CASSVGTGYGYTF,TGTGCCAGCAGCGTAGGGACAGGCTATGGCTACACCTTC
16,TRBV30,few,TRBJ2-7,TRBD2,CAWSVRRGSLSYEQYF,TGTGCCTGGAGTGTACGGCGGGGGAGCCTTTCCTACGAGCAGTACTTC
15,TRBV3-1/TRBV3-2,NA,TRBJ2-2,TRBD1,CASSLGQGVTGELFF,TGTGCCAGCAGCTTGGGACAGGGGGTCACCGGGGAGCTGTTTTTT
16,TRBV7-2,NA,TRBJ1-6,TRBD1,CASSFSGGTLNSPLHF,TGTGCCAGCAGCTTCTCAGGGGGCACTCTAAATTCACCCCTCCACTTT
17,TRBV28,NA,TRBJ2-6,NA,CASSRIAGYSGANVLTF,TGTGCCAGCAGTCGGATCGCAGGATACTCTGGGGCCAACGTCCTGACTTTC
15,TRBV7-2,NA,TRBJ2-4,TRBD1,CASSLGRGLGNIQYF,TGTGCCAGCAGCTTAGGCAGGGGGCTGGGTAACATTCAGTACTTC
14,TRBV19,once,TRBJ1-6,TRBD1,CASSTDRGNSPLHF,TGTGCCAGTAGTACTGACAGGGGAAATTCACCCCTCCACTTT
16,TRBV6-2/TRBV6-3,NA,TRBJ1-3,NA,CASSYLGHFSGNTIYF,TGTGCCAGCAGTTACTTGGGACACTTCTCTGGAAACACCATATATTTT
13,TRBV27,NA,TRBJ1-2,NA,CASSTQGGYGYTF,TGTGCCAGCAGCACGCAGGGCGGCTATGGCTACACCTTC
17,TRBV9,NA,TRBJ2-5,NA,CASSVGLGSGYQETQYF,TGTGCCAGCAGCGTAGGGCTTGGTAGCGGCTATCAAGAGACCCAGTACTTC